The 23 T cell receptor beta chains reported below all come from one sample, sequenced in a study of shared clonotypes between healthy human individuals (dated by TCRdb to the early 2020s). The protocol used for the library was the immunoSEQ multiplex PCR assay. TCRdb holds this immuneACCESS table with in-frame rearrangements only. Some clones are missing; in checked studies, unresolved V genes explain under half, and the rest has no known cause. Present in this sample are about 600,000 clones, roughly 97% of which were seen just once. Together, the top ten hold less than 0.065% of the sample. Sequenced input: naive CD4+ T cells sorted from blood. Per the publication, the cell subset or site label means: CD45RA+ positively selected. These TCRs come from a woman in her 30s in good health.

This rearrangement joins TRBV25-1 to TRBJ2-1; tentatively, D is TRBD2 (6 bases). The germline V gene has CDR1 MGHDK and CDR2 SYGVNS. The V end was cut by 3 bases, the J end by 1 base, with 13 bases between. The CDR3 covers 16 residues. The CDR3 nucleotides are TGTGCCAGCAGTGACCATGGGACTTCATCCTACAATGAGCAGTTCTTC. It translates to CASSDHGTSSYNEQFF.

The rearrangement links TRBV4-2 to TRBJ2-3; TRBD2 aligns across 14 bases. The CDR3 runs 19 residues. The V gene's germline CDR1 is LGHNA and CDR2 YNFKEQ. The V gene end was trimmed by 8 bases and the J gene end by 4 bases; junction bases not matched to a gene: 17. For the CDR3, the DNA is TGTGCCAGCGCTGATAAACTTCACGGGACTAGCGGGAGTGCAGATACGCAGTATTTT. Its protein product is CASADKLHGTSGSADTQYF.

The gene calls are TRBV7-9 and TRBJ2-1; TRBD2 matches 7 bases. Germline CDR1 reads SEHNR; CDR2 reads FQNEAQ (reference sequence). The J segment lost 6 bases and the V segment lost 3 bases, leaving 2 bases of the junction unmatched. The CDR3 has 13 residues. The CDR3 sequence is CASSFGEGNEQFF. The CDR3 DNA sequence: TGTGCCAGCAGCTTCGGGGAGGGCAATGAGCAGTTCTTC.

The V and J genes are TRBV6-6 and TRBJ2-1; 9 nucleotides match TRBD2. The length of the CDR3 is 16 residues. The V segment lost 2 bases and the J segment 4 bases; nucleotides outside the gene matches: 6. From germline, CDR1 is MNHNY and CDR2 SVGAGI (reference sequence). CDR3 nucleotides: TGTGCCAGCAGTTACCCGGGGACTAGCAGTTACAATGAGCAGTTCTTC. Translation: CASSYPGTSSYNEQFF.

The V gene is TRBV15, the J gene TRBJ2-1; D is possibly TRBD1 (5 bases). The CDR3 totals 19 residues. V was clipped by 0 bases and J by 0 bases, with 18 bases between them. Germline V gives CDR1 LNHNV, CDR2 YYDKDF (reference sequence). The CDR3 region has the DNA TGTGCCACCAGCAGAGATAGGGCCAGGGTTCCCTACTCCTACAATGAGCAGTTCTTC. As protein: CATSRDRARVPYSYNEQFF.

This chain uses TRBV6-6 with TRBJ2-2; the D gene is possibly TRBD2 (6 bases). Trimming shortened V by 2 bases and J by 1 base, and 8 bases separated the two germline ends. This CDR3 region has 15 residues. CDR1 and CDR2 (germline): MNHNY, SVGAGI (reference sequence). CDR3 in amino acids: CASSYGTLNTGELFF. Here the CDR3 DNA reads TGTGCCAGCAGTTACGGGACTCTGAACACCGGGGAGCTGTTTTTT.

V gene TRBV6-5 combines with J gene TRBJ2-5, with 10 bases lining up with TRBD1. CDR1 and CDR2 from the germline V gene are MNHEY and SVGAGI. There are 16 residues in the CDR3. The V gene end was trimmed by 0 bases and the J gene end by 4 bases; junction bases not matched to a gene: 5. CDR3: CASSYSGTGVPETQYF. In DNA form, the CDR3 reads TGTGCCAGCAGTTACTCCGGGACAGGGGTCCCAGAGACCCAGTACTTC.

The CDR3 reads CASSLTGIDTEAFF. DNA of the CDR3: TGTGCCAGCAGCTTAACAGGGATTGACACTGAAGCTTTCTTT. The gene calls are TRBV7-9 and TRBJ1-1; tentatively, D is TRBD1 (6 bases). Germline V gene lookup returns CDR1 SEHNR and CDR2 FQNEAQ (reference sequence). Trimming pared 2 bases from V and 3 bases from J, leaving 10 bases between. This CDR3 is 14 amino acids long.

The chain carries TRBV2 and TRBJ2-1; D unresolved. The CDR3 covers 12 residues. The germline CDR1 and CDR2 sequences are SNHLY and FYNNEI. The V gene lost 3 bases and the J gene lost 6 bases, with 6 bases spanning the gap. The CDR3 DNA is TGTGCCAGCAGTGACGAGATCAATGAGCAGTTCTTC. As protein: CASSDEINEQFF.

This chain uses TRBV7-9 with TRBJ1-6, with 9 positions matching TRBD1. V shed 5 bases and J 8 bases; nucleotides not matched to a gene: 4. In germline, CDR1 is SEHNR, CDR2 FQNEAQ (reference sequence). The CDR3 spans 14 residues. The CDR3 spells CASSGDRDHSPLHF. The CDR3 DNA reads TGTGCCAGCAGCGGGGACAGGGACCATTCACCCCTCCACTTT.

The chain is built from TRBV28 and TRBJ1-1, with D tentatively TRBD1 (6 bases). Trimming left V 8 bases short and J 5 bases short, with 18 bases between. Germline CDR1 MDHEN, CDR2 SYDVKM. The CDR3 runs 14 residues. The CDR3 sequence is CASPPAGGRTEAFF. CDR3 sequence (DNA): TGTGCCAGCCCTCCCGCGGGGGGGCGGACTGAAGCTTTCTTT. Filled out from reference TRBV28 and TRBJ1-1, the complete variable domain reads DVKVTQSSRYLVKRTGEKVFLECVQDMDHENMFWYRQDPGLGLRLIYFSYDVKMKEKGDIPEGYSVSREKKERFSLILESASTNQTSMYLCASPPAGGRTEAFFGQGTRLTVV.

The chain employs TRBV29-1 and TRBJ2-4; D assignment may be TRBD1 or TRBD2 (6 bases each). The germline V gene encodes CDR1 SQVTM and CDR2 ANQGSEA. V was clipped by 7 bases and J by 0 bases, with 13 bases between them. This CDR3 is built from 14 residues. CDR3 in amino acids: CSAKQGLAKNIQYF. CDR3 nucleotides: TGCAGCGCCAAACAGGGACTAGCCAAAAACATTCAGTACTTC.

This chain joins TRBV5-1 and TRBJ1-2, with 8 bases that match TRBD1. Germline CDR1 is SGHRS and CDR2 is YFSETQ. The length of the CDR3 is 14 residues. V lost 3 bases and J lost 6; bases outside the gene matches: 7. CDR3 bases: TGCGCCAGCAGCTCCGGACAGGGTCCAAATGGCTACACCTTC. It codes for CASSSGQGPNGYTF.

This clone showed up just once. The rearrangement uses TRBV19 and TRBJ2-1; D unresolved. Between the trimmed V and J ends, which lost 1 base and 9 bases, there was a span of 4 bases. The length of the CDR3 is 11 residues. The germline V gene encodes CDR1 LNHDA and CDR2 SQIVND (reference sequence). The CDR3 region has the DNA TGTGCCAGTAGTATAGTGGCTGAGCAGTTCTTC. Encoded protein: CASSIVAEQFF.

The chain uses TRBV19 and TRBJ2-2; 7 bases map to TRBD2. In germline, CDR1 is LNHDA, CDR2 SQIVND (reference sequence). Losses at the gene ends were 7 bases for V and 4 bases for J; bases not matched to a gene: 15. This CDR3 has 17 residues. The CDR3 here is CASISGRRGFSTGELFF. The CDR3 DNA sequence: TGTGCCAGTATTTCGGGACGGCGGGGGTTTAGCACCGGGGAGCTGTTTTTT.

The rearrangement uses TRBV28 and TRBJ2-1, with D possibly TRBD2 on 5 matching bases. V lost 8 bases, J lost 4 bases, and 12 bases lay in between. Germline V gene lookup returns CDR1 MDHEN and CDR2 SYDVKM. This CDR3 is built from 13 residues. The CDR3 protein is CASGRSPYNEQFF. As DNA, the CDR3 is TGTGCCAGCGGGAGAAGCCCGTACAATGAGCAGTTCTTC.

The chain has TRBV5-1 and TRBJ2-5; TRBD1 aligns across 9 bases. Trimming took 0 bases from V and 5 from J; bases not matched to a gene: 8. The CDR3 loop spans 16 amino acids. Germline V gives CDR1 SGHRS, CDR2 YFSETQ. This CDR3 is CASSLDYRGHGETQYF. The CDR3 nucleotides read TGCGCCAGCAGCTTGGATTACAGGGGGCATGGTGAGACCCAGTACTTC.

The V call is TRBV11-3, the J call TRBJ2-7; D is unresolved. Germline CDR1 is SGHNT and CDR2 is YENEEA. V lost 2 bases and J lost 5, with 10 bases in between. The CDR3 runs 13 residues. CDR3 region: CASSLMVIHEQYF. CDR3 coding DNA: TGTGCCAGCAGCTTAATGGTCATTCACGAGCAGTACTTC.

The rearrangement joins TRBV6-1 to TRBJ2-4; D remains ambiguous. V lost 5 bases and J 1 base, leaving 9 bases between the germline ends. Germline assignment: CDR1 MNHNS and CDR2 SASEGT. CDR3 size: 14 residues. The CDR3 coding sequence is TGTGCCAGCAGTAAGACGGATGCCAAAAACATTCAGTACTTC. Its translation is CASSKTDAKNIQYF.

This clone turned up a few times. J is TRBJ1-1 and V is TRBV28; 7 bases fit TRBD1. CDR3 length equals 14 residues. The ends lost 11 bases at V and 3 bases at J; junction bases unmatched: 12. Germline V gene lookup returns CDR1 MDHEN and CDR2 SYDVKM. In nucleotides, the CDR3 is TGTGCCGGGCGACAGGGCCCCCCTGACACTGAAGCTTTCTTT. Protein: CAGRQGPPDTEAFF. Filled out from reference TRBV28 and TRBJ1-1, the complete variable domain reads DVKVTQSSRYLVKRTGEKVFLECVQDMDHENMFWYRQDPGLGLRLIYFSYDVKMKEKGDIPEGYSVSREKKERFSLILESASTNQTSMYLCAGRQGPPDTEAFFGQGTRLTVV.

The V call is TRBV4-1, the J call TRBJ1-1; 12 positions agree with TRBD1. CDR3 length equals 20 residues. With 4 bases clipped from V and 0 bases from J, the junction kept 15 bases outside the gene matches. From germline, CDR1 is MGHRA and CDR2 YSYEKL. CDR3 amino acids: CASSLLPPGQGAGVNTEAFF. The CDR3 DNA reads TGCGCCAGCAGCCTTTTACCTCCGGGACAGGGGGCTGGAGTGAACACTGAAGCTTTCTTT.

CDR3: CASTTGSYGYTF. Here the CDR3 DNA reads TGTGCCAGCACCACAGGGAGCTATGGCTACACCTTC. The chain combines TRBV19 with TRBJ1-2, with D possibly TRBD1 on 6 matching bases. The germline V gene encodes CDR1 LNHDA and CDR2 SQIVND (reference sequence). This CDR3 has 12 amino acids. The V and J ends lost 9 bases and 4 bases respectively, with 12 bases between them.

The gene calls are TRBV28 and TRBJ2-5; D not certain. The CDR3 sequence is 14 residues long. Between the trimmed V and J ends, which lost 7 bases and 0 bases, there was a span of 12 bases. Germline V gene data show CDR1 as MDHEN and CDR2 as SYDVKM. The CDR3 protein is CASNTKQYQETQYF. CDR3 bases: TGTGCCAGCAATACCAAGCAGTACCAAGAGACCCAGTACTTC.